The clone carrying this TCR beta chain was seen once. The target antigen is unknown. These data come from a study of T cell responses to AZD1222 COVID-19 vaccine. Findings of the study overall: Clonal diversity was possibly underestimated, and the donors were mostly white British, with more females. The number of AZD1222 recipients seropositive at baseline was only five or six.

The protocol was immunoSEQ multiplex PCR, while the TCRdb copy is restricted to in-frame clones and leaves out a portion. The sample records roughly 120,000 clones, around nine tenths being singletons. CDR1 is KGHSH, CDR2 LQKENI, per germline. V shed 1 base and J 6 bases; nucleotides not matched to a gene: 17. CDR3 size: 19 residues. This TCR derives from an adult in good health. Sequenced here: peripheral blood, sampled on day 0 of AZD1222 vaccination. The chain couples TRBV18 to TRBJ2-2; 7 nucleotides agree with TRBD1. CDR3: CASSPRTGGVRWSAGELFF. CDR3 DNA sequence: TGTGCCAGCTCACCACGGACAGGAGGAGTACGGTGGAGCGCCGGGGAGCTGTTTTTT.